This is a list of T cell receptor beta chains from one sample in a study of shared clonotypes between healthy human individuals. Clones were sequenced by immunoSEQ multiplex PCR, and TCRdb holds only the in-frame ones, with some missing. This sample has 2 million to 3 million clones, with approximately 93% found just once. The sequenced material came from naive CD4+ T cells from PBMCs. The origin of the receptors is a man aged 18-30 years in good health. Some clones in this sample may be carry-over from other donors' samples. CDR3s include the opening cysteine and the closing phenylalanine or tryptophan. D genes are given only for firm matches.

j_gene | d_gene | v_gene | CDR3nt | CDR3aa
TRBJ1-3 | - | TRBV5-5 | TGTGCCAGCAGCGCGGAGTCTGGAAACACCATATATTTT | CASSAESGNTIYF
TRBJ2-5 | TRBD1 | TRBV18 | TGTGCCAGCTCACCAAGACAGGGTGAGCAAGAGACCCAGTACTTC | CASSPRQGEQETQYF
TRBJ2-5 | - | TRBV10-1 | TGCGCCAGCAGTGTCAGGAGGCAGGAGACCCAGTACTTC | CASSVRRQETQYF
TRBJ1-1 | - | TRBV4-3 | TGCGCCAGCGGCCAGGCTTGGGGACGGGGCACTGAAGCTTTCTTT | CASGQAWGRGTEAFF
TRBJ2-1 | TRBD2 | TRBV7-2 | TGTGCCAGCAGCTTATTAGGACTAGCGGATTACAATGAGCAGTTCTTC | CASSLLGLADYNEQFF
TRBJ1-2 | - | TRBV28 | TGTGCCACCTCCCCCCCTATAGGTGGCTACACCTTC | CATSPPIGGYTF
TRBJ2-2 | - | TRBV19 | TGTGCCAGTAGTTCGGGCCGTTTCCAAAACATCGGGGAGCTGTTTTTT | CASSSGRFQNIGELFF
TRBJ1-5 | TRBD1 | TRBV28 | TGTGCCAGCAGTTCAATTAGAGGGGGCGGCAATCAGCCCCAGCATTTT | CASSSIRGGGNQPQHF
TRBJ2-5 | - | TRBV20-1 | TGCAGTGCGCGGCTGGAGACCCAGTACTTC | CSARLETQYF
TRBJ1-1 | - | TRBV6-1 | TGTGCCAGCACACAGGGTCCTCTGAACACTGAAGCTTTCTTT | CASTQGPLNTEAFF
TRBJ1-4 | - | TRBV5-4 | TGTGCCAGCAGCCCGTTGGGGGCAACTAATGAAAAACTGTTTTTT | CASSPLGATNEKLFF
TRBJ2-1 | - | TRBV11-3 | TGTGCCAGCAGCTTAGATATGGGGATAGAGCAGTTCTTC | CASSLDMGIEQFF
TRBJ1-1 | TRBD1 | TRBV28 | TGTGCCAGCAGTCTCAACAGAAGGGGGCGCATGAACACTGAAGCTTTCTTT | CASSLNRRGRMNTEAFF
TRBJ1-2 | - | TRBV30 | TGTGCCTGGATTGGCCTCAGATATGGCTACACCTTC | CAWIGLRYGYTF
TRBJ1-4 | - | TRBV30 | TGTGCCTGGAATGTCAAGGGGAGGAATGAAAAACTGTTTTTT | CAWNVKGRNEKLFF
TRBJ2-1 | - | TRBV2 | TGTGCCAGCAGTAAAAACAATGAGCAGTTCTTC | CASSKNNEQFF